These 2 T cell receptor beta chains were sequenced from one sample in a study of blood T cell repertoires in COVID-19. Generated by immunoSEQ multiplex PCR, the TCRdb table keeps only in-frame clones and is missing some. This sample has approximately 190,000 clones; approximately 79% occur once, and the top ten carry 13% to 15%. Sequenced input: peripheral blood. The source of these receptors is a young man with active or convalescent COVID-19.

CDR3 loop: CASGLNLAGGDEQYF. For the CDR3, the DNA is TGTGCTAGTGGTTTGAATCTAGCGGGAGGGGACGAGCAGTACTTC. The gene calls are TRBV12-5 and TRBJ2-7, with TRBD2 identical over 12 bases. Germline values: CDR1 LGHNT, CDR2 FRNRAP. Trimming removed 2 bases from V and 5 bases from J; junction bases left unmatched: 4. This CDR3 is 15 amino acids long. Variable domain in full (rest from reference TRBV12-5 and TRBJ2-7): DARVTQTPRHKVTEMGQEVTMRCQPILGHNTVFWYRQTMMQGLELLAYFRNRAPLDDSGMPKDRFSAEMPDATLATLKIQPSEPRDSAVYFCASGLNLAGGDEQYFGPGTRLTVT.

J is TRBJ1-4 and V is TRBV9, with 8 bases matching TRBD1. In germline, CDR1 is SGDLS, CDR2 YYNGEE. This CDR3 has 13 amino acids. Trimming removed 4 bases from V and 13 bases from J; junction bases left unmatched: 9. CDR3 region: CASSLKGTGLLFF. Here the CDR3 DNA reads TGTGCCAGCAGCCTCAAAGGGACAGGCCTACTGTTTTTT.